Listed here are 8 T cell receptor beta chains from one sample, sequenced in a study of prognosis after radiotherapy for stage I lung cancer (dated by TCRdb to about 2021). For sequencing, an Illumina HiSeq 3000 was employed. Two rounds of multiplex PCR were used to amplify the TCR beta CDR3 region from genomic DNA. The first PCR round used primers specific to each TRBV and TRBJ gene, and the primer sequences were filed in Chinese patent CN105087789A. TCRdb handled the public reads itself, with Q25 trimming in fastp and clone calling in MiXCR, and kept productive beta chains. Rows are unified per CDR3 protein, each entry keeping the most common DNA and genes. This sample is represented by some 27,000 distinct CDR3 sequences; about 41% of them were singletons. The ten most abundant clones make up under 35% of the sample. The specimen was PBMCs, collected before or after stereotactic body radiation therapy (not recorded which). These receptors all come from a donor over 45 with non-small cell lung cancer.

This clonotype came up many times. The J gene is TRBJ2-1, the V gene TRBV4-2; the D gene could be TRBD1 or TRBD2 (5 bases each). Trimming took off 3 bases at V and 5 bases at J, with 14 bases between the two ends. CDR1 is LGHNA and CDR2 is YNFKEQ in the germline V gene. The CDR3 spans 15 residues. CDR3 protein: CASSQYPGPNNEQFF. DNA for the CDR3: TGTGCCAGCAGCCAGTATCCGGGACCGAACAATGAGCAGTTCTTC.

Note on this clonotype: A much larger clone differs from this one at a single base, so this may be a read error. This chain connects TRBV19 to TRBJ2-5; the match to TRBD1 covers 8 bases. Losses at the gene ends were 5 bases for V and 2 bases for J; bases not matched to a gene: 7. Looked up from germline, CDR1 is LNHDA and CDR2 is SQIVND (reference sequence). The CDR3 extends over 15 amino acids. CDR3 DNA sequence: TGTGCCAGTAGTGATACAGGGGGTCGTCAAGAGACCCAGTACTTC. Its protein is CASSDTGGRQETQYF.

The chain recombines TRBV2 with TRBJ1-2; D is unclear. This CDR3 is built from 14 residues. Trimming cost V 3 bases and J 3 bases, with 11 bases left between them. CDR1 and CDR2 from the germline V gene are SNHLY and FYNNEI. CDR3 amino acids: CASSEEGQDYGYTF. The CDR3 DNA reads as TGTGCCAGCAGTGAGGAAGGTCAAGACTATGGCTACACCTTC. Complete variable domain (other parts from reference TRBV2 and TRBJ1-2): EPEVTQTPSHQVTQMGQEVILRCVPISNHLYFYWYRQILGQKVEFLVSFYNNEISEKSEIFDDQFSVERPDGSNFTLKIRSTKLEDSAMYFCASSEEGQDYGYTFGSGTRLTVV.

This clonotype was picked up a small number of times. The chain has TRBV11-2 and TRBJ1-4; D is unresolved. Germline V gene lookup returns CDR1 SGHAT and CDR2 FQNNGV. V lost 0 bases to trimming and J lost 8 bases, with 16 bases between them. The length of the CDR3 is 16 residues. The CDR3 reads CASSLDYVWGREKLFF. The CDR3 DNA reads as TGTGCCAGCAGCTTAGATTACGTCTGGGGTAGGGAAAAACTGTTTTTT.

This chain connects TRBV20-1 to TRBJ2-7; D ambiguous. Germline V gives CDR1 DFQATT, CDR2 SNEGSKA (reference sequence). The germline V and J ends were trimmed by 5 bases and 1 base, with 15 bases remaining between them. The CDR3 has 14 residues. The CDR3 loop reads CSAVSGYLSYEQYF. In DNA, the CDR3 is TGCAGTGCTGTATCCGGGTATTTATCCTACGAGCAGTACTTC.

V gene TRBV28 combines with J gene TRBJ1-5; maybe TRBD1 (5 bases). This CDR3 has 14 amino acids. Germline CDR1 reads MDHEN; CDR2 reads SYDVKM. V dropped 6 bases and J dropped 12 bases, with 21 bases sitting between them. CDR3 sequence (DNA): TGTGCCAGCAGCTCCCCAGGGCTTCGACAGAACCAGCATTTT. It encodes CASSSPGLRQNQHF. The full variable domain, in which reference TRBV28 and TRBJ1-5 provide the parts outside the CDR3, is DVKVTQSSRYLVKRTGEKVFLECVQDMDHENMFWYRQDPGLGLRLIYFSYDVKMKEKGDIPEGYSVSREKKERFSLILESASTNQTSMYLCASSSPGLRQNQHFGDGTRLSIL.

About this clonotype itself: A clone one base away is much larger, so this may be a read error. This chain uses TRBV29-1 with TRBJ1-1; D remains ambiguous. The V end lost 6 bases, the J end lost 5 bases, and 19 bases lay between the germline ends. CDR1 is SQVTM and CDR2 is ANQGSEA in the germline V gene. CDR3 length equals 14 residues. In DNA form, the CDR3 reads TGCAGCGTCGCCATACATGATCTTGGGACTGAAGCTTTCTTT. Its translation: CSVAIHDLGTEAFF.

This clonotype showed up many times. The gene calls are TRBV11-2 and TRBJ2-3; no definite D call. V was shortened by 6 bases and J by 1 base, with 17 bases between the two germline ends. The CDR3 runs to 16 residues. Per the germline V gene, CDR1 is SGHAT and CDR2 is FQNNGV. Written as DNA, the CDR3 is TGTGCCAGCAGACGATTCATGGGCGGAGGCACAGATACGCAGTATTTT. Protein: CASRRFMGGGTDTQYF.